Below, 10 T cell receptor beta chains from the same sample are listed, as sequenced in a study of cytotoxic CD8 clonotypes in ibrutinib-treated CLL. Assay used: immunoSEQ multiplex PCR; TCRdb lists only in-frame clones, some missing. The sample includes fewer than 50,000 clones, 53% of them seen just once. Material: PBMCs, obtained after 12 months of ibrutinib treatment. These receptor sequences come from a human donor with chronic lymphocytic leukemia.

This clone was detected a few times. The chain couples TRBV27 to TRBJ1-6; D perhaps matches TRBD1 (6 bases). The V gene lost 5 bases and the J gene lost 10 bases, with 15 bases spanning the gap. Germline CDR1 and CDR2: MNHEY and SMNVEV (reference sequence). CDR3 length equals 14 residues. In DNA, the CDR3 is TGTGCCAGCAGTCTCTTCAGGGGTGAATCACCCCTCCACTTT. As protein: CASSLFRGESPLHF.

The CDR3 nucleotides read TGTGCCAGCAGTTTTACAGGGGCTTATGGCTACACCTTC. This codes for CASSFTGAYGYTF. The V call is TRBV27, the J call TRBJ1-2; the match to TRBD1 covers 7 bases. The V and J ends lost 3 bases and 5 bases, in that order; junction bases with no gene match: 3. The CDR3 totals 13 residues. Germline CDR1 MNHEY, CDR2 SMNVEV (reference sequence).

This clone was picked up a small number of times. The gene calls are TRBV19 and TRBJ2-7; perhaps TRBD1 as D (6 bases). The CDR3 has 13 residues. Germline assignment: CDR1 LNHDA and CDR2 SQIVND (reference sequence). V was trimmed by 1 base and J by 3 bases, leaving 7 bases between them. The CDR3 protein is CASSIGDNYEQYF. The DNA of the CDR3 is TGTGCCAGTAGTATAGGGGACAACTACGAGCAGTACTTC.

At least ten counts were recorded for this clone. The CDR3 DNA is TGTGCCAGCAGCCTGAACCCGGGACTAGCGGGATACAATGAGCAGTTCTTC. The encoded protein is CASSLNPGLAGYNEQFF. The J gene is TRBJ2-1, the V gene TRBV7-3, with 13 bases identical to TRBD2. The V segment lost 5 bases and the J segment 4 bases; nucleotides outside the gene matches: 8. Germline V gene lookup returns CDR1 SGHTA and CDR2 FQGTGA. The CDR3 totals 17 residues.

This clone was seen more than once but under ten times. The CDR3 region has the DNA TGTGCCAGCAGCCAATCGAGGAACACTGAAGCTTTCTTT. Protein: CASSQSRNTEAFF. This rearrangement joins TRBV14 to TRBJ1-1, with D hard to call. CDR1 SGHDN and CDR2 FVKESK come from the germline V gene. Trimming pared 2 bases from V and 1 base from J, leaving 5 bases between. This CDR3 spans 13 amino acids. The whole variable domain, remainder taken from reference TRBV14 and TRBJ1-1, is EAGVTQFPSHSVIEKGQTVTLRCDPISGHDNLYWYRRVMGKEIKFLLHFVKESKQDESGMPNNRFLAERTGGTYSTLKVQPAELEDSGVYFCASSQSRNTEAFFGQGTRLTVV.

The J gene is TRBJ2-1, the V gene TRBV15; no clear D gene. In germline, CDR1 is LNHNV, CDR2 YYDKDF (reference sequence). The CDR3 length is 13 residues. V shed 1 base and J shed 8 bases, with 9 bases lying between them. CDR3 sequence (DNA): TGTGCCACCAGCAGAGGGGATAGCTATGAGCAGTTCTTC. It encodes CATSRGDSYEQFF.

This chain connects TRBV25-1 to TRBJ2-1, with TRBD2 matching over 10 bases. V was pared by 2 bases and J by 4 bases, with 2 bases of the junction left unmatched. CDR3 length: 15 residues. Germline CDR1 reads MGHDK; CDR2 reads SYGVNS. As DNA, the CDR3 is TGTGCCAGCAGTGAAGCACTAGCGGGGTACAATGAGCAGTTCTTC. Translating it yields CASSEALAGYNEQFF.

The CDR3 DNA sequence: TGTGCCATCAGTGAATTAGCGGGAGTAACTGAGCAGTTCTTC. Its protein is CAISELAGVTEQFF. V gene TRBV10-3 combines with J gene TRBJ2-1; 9 positions agree with TRBD2. Germline lookup yields CDR1 ENHRY and CDR2 SYGVKD. With 3 bases clipped from V and 9 bases from J, the junction kept 6 bases outside the gene matches. CDR3 length: 14 amino acids.

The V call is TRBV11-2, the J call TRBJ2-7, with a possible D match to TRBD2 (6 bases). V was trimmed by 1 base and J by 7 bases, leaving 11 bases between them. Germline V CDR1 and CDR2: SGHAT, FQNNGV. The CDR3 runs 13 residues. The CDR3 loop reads CASSLGLASEQYF. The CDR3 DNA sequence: TGTGCCAGCAGCTTAGGGCTAGCGTCAGAGCAGTACTTC. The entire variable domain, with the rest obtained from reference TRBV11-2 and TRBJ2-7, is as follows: EAGVAQSPRYKIIEKRQSVAFWCNPISGHATLYWYQQILGQGPKLLIQFQNNGVVDDSQLPKDRFSAERLKGVDSTLKIQPAKLEDSAVYLCASSLGLASEQYFGPGTRLTVT.

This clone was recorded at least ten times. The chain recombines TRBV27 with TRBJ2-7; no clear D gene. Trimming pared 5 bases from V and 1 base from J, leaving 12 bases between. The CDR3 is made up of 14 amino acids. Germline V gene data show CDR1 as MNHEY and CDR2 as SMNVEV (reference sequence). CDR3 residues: CASSEGLYSYEQYF. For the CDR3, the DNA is TGTGCCAGCAGTGAAGGGTTATATTCCTACGAGCAGTACTTC.